These 20 T cell receptor beta chains share one sample of origin, sequenced in a study of cytomegalovirus exposure and HLA in healthy donors. PCR amplification relied on 60 Vbeta primers (plus 13 Jbeta primers). TCRdb's copy holds only in-frame clones and misses some; the assay was immunoSEQ multiplex PCR. The profile shows around 100,000 clones, over 80% of them singletons. Sequenced material: PBMCs. Receptors originate from a man in his forties in good health and CMV-seronegative.

Only a few counts were recorded for this clone. The rearrangement joins TRBV7-2 to TRBJ1-2; 7 nucleotides line up with TRBD1. J was trimmed by 0 bases and V by 2 bases; bases with no gene match: 3. The CDR3 spans 15 residues. CDR1 is SGHTA and CDR2 is FQGNSA in the germline V gene. For the CDR3, the DNA is TGTGCCAGCAGCTTAAACAGGGGAGCTAACTATGGCTACACCTTC. Amino acid sequence: CASSLNRGANYGYTF. Supplemented by reference TRBV7-2 and TRBJ1-2, the full variable domain reads GAGVSQSPSNKVTEKGKDVELRCDPISGHTALYWYRQSLGQGLEFLIYFQGNSAPDKSGLPSDRFSAERTGGSVSTLTIQRTQQEDSAVYLCASSLNRGANYGYTFGSGTRLTVV.

This clone was found once. This chain joins TRBV28 and TRBJ2-3; tentatively, D is TRBD2 (6 bases). V lost 3 bases, J lost 4 bases, and 20 bases lay in between. This CDR3 comprises 17 residues. Germline CDR1 is MDHEN and CDR2 is SYDVKM. The CDR3 DNA reads as TGTGCCAGCAGTTTCCAAGCGGGTGGATCCGAATCAGATACGCAGTATTTT. Encoded protein: CASSFQAGGSESDTQYF.

The chain links TRBV29-1 to TRBJ2-1; 9 bases line up with TRBD1. Germline CDR1 reads SQVTM; CDR2 reads ANQGSEA. There are 13 residues in the CDR3. Trimming cost V 4 bases and J 10 bases; bases outside gene matches: 8. Here the CDR3 DNA reads TGCAGCGTTGTTGGGGGACAGGGTGGGGAGCAGTTCTTC. Translation: CSVVGGQGGEQFF.

The V gene is TRBV5-6, the J gene TRBJ2-7; no definite D call. Germline V gives CDR1 SGHDT, CDR2 YYEEEE. Deletions cut 4 bases from V and 3 bases from J, with 17 bases between. This CDR3 region has 15 residues. This CDR3 is CASSAITPNVYEQYF. The CDR3 nucleotides read TGTGCCAGCAGCGCCATTACTCCGAACGTCTACGAGCAGTACTTC.

This chain links TRBV27 with TRBJ1-5, with a tentative D call TRBD1 (5 bases). This CDR3 contains 14 residues. V dropped 3 bases and J dropped 2 bases, with 8 bases sitting between them. Germline assignment: CDR1 MNHEY and CDR2 SMNVEV (reference sequence). The CDR3 bases are TGTGCCAGCAGTTTTACAGGAGGCAATCAGCCCCAGCATTTT. It codes for CASSFTGGNQPQHF.

V gene TRBV1 combines with J gene TRBJ2-7; the D segment call TRBD2 is taken from the table without a DNA check. TRBV1 represents a pseudogene. The CDR3 runs to 16 residues. CDR3 region: CTSSHGLAGSSYEQYF. The CDR3 nucleotides are TGCACCAGCAGCCACGGACTAGCGGGTAGCTCCTACGAGCAGTACTTC.

This clone was observed once. V gene TRBV19 combines with J gene TRBJ1-2; D not certain. The germline CDR1 and CDR2 sequences are LNHDA and SQIVND (reference sequence). The CDR3 has 17 residues. V was cut by 0 bases and J by 7 bases, with 21 bases left in between. The DNA of the CDR3 is TGTGCCAGTAGTATAGATTTCCAGGTTGGCTCGACGGCTGGCTACACCTTC. Encoded protein: CASSIDFQVGSTAGYTF.

The rearrangement links TRBV5-4 to TRBJ2-5; 14 bases line up with TRBD2. Germline-derived CDR1 and CDR2 are SGHNT and YYREEE (reference sequence). The junction had 10 bases not matched to a gene; V was cut back by 8 bases and J by 1 base. CDR3 length: 17 residues. CDR3: CASKPGGLAGAQETQYF. For the CDR3, the DNA is TGTGCCAGTAAACCAGGGGGACTAGCGGGGGCCCAAGAGACCCAGTACTTC.

The gene calls are TRBV9 and TRBJ2-7; TRBD1 might be the D (5 bases). The V and J ends lost 3 bases and 2 bases respectively, with 9 bases between them. CDR1 is SGDLS, CDR2 YYNGEE, per germline. This CDR3 has 13 residues. For the CDR3, the DNA is TGTGCCAGCAGCGAAGGGGCCACCTACGAGCAGTACTTC. This gives the protein CASSEGATYEQYF.

This clone appeared a few times. This chain connects TRBV7-2 to TRBJ1-2; 9 bases line up with TRBD1. The CDR3 has 15 residues. The V and J ends lost 2 bases and 4 bases, in that order; junction bases with no gene match: 5. Looked up from germline, CDR1 is SGHTA and CDR2 is FQGNSA. CDR3 nucleotide sequence: TGTGCCAGCAGCTTAACCCCGGGACAGGGCTATGGCTACACCTTC. This sequence encodes CASSLTPGQGYGYTF.

The count of this clone is one. The chain uses TRBV10-2 and TRBJ1-2, with 8 bases that match TRBD1. The CDR3 extends over 15 amino acids. With 2 bases clipped from V and 6 bases from J, the junction kept 8 bases outside the gene matches. The germline V gene encodes CDR1 WSHSY and CDR2 SAAADI. The CDR3 DNA sequence: TGCGCCAGCAGTGAGGCCGGACAGGGAATCGATGGCTACACCTTC. Its protein is CASSEAGQGIDGYTF.

The V call is TRBV7-3, the J call TRBJ2-3; 10 bases map to TRBD2. V shed 0 bases, J shed 1 base, and the junction held 1 base outside the gene matches. This CDR3 is 16 amino acids long. Germline assignment: CDR1 SGHTA and CDR2 FQGTGA. CDR3 region: CASSLTLAGGTDTQYF. The CDR3 DNA sequence: TGTGCCAGCAGCTTAACTCTAGCGGGGGGCACAGATACGCAGTATTTT.

The chain recombines TRBV7-3 with TRBJ2-5; 8 positions match TRBD1. Germline CDR1 SGHTA, CDR2 FQGTGA. The CDR3 is made up of 13 amino acids. The V gene end was trimmed by 5 bases and the J gene end by 4 bases; junction bases not matched to a gene: 3. CDR3 residues: CASSPGTGETQYF. The CDR3 DNA sequence: TGTGCCAGCAGCCCCGGGACAGGAGAGACCCAGTACTTC.

This rearrangement joins TRBV2 to TRBJ2-3, with 8 bases identical to TRBD2. The V gene's germline CDR1 is SNHLY and CDR2 FYNNEI. Trimming cost V 2 bases and J 0 bases; bases outside gene matches: 4. The CDR3 consists of 16 residues. The CDR3 DNA follows: TGTGCCAGCAGTGAAAAGACTAGCGCAAGCACAGATACGCAGTATTTT. Translated: CASSEKTSASTDTQYF.

V gene TRBV7-3 combines with J gene TRBJ2-1; TRBD1 matches 11 bases. Germline trimming cut 5 bases from V and 7 bases from J; bases unmatched to any gene: 7. The CDR3 spans 15 residues. The germline CDR1 and CDR2 sequences are SGHTA and FQGTGA. The CDR3 loop reads CASSPTGTGGNEQFF. The CDR3 DNA sequence: TGTGCCAGCAGCCCAACCGGGACAGGGGGAAATGAGCAGTTCTTC. Using reference TRBV7-3 and TRBJ2-1 for the parts outside the CDR3, the full variable domain is GAGVSQTPSNKVTEKGKYVELRCDPISGHTALYWYRQSLGQGPEFLIYFQGTGAADDSGLPNDRFFAVRPEGSVSTLKIQRTERGDSAVYLCASSPTGTGGNEQFFGPGTRLTVL.

This clone was observed a single time. The chain recombines TRBV30 with TRBJ2-2, with 11 positions matching TRBD2. Trimming removed 2 bases from V and 2 bases from J; junction bases left unmatched: 10. Germline CDR1 is GTSNPN and CDR2 is SVGIG (reference sequence). The length of the CDR3 is 18 residues. The CDR3 DNA is TGTGCCTGGAGTCCGTGGGCTAGCGGGGGGTACAACACCGGGGAGCTGTTTTTT. As protein: CAWSPWASGGYNTGELFF.

This clone was seen only a few times. This chain links TRBV5-1 with TRBJ2-3; D is unclear. In germline, CDR1 is SGHRS, CDR2 YFSETQ. This CDR3 region has 15 residues. Trimming left V 4 bases short and J 1 base short, with 13 bases between. DNA for the CDR3: TGCGCCAGCAGCCCCAGCGATACCCGCACAGATACGCAGTATTTT. This sequence encodes CASSPSDTRTDTQYF.

The V call is TRBV5-8, the J call TRBJ2-7; possibly TRBD1 for D (7 bases). Germline V gene lookup returns CDR1 SGHTS and CDR2 YDEGEE. The CDR3 covers 15 residues. The V end lost 1 base, the J end lost 8 bases, and 19 bases lay between the germline ends. The CDR3 sequence: CASSLNPTGEAQQYF. CDR3 coding DNA: TGTGCCAGCAGCTTGAATCCAACAGGGGAGGCCCAGCAGTACTTC.

The chain employs TRBV14 and TRBJ2-7; D unclear. The CDR3 is 15 amino acids. V was clipped by 0 bases and J by 2 bases, with 11 bases between them. Germline V gives CDR1 SGHDN, CDR2 FVKESK. The CDR3 loop reads CASSQEAGSAYEQYF. The CDR3 region has the DNA TGTGCCAGCAGCCAAGAAGCCGGGTCTGCCTACGAGCAGTACTTC.

This chain joins TRBV4-1 and TRBJ1-5; TRBD1 aligns across 10 bases. Trimming removed 1 base from V and 7 bases from J; junction bases left unmatched: 10. Germline assignment: CDR1 MGHRA and CDR2 YSYEKL. The CDR3 contains 17 residues. The CDR3 spells CASSQGQGTGDRQPQHF. In nucleotides, the CDR3 is TGCGCCAGCAGCCAAGGTCAAGGGACAGGGGATCGACAGCCCCAGCATTTT.